The 3 T cell receptor beta chains below come from one sample, sequenced in a study of shared clonotypes between healthy human individuals. Here immunoSEQ multiplex PCR was the method, and the copy in TCRdb shows in-frame clones only, minus some. In the table there are roughly 1,500,000 clones, 98% of which are singletons. Sequencing was carried out using naive CD4+ T cells sorted from blood. Sample subset: CD45RA+ positively selected. These receptors were collected from a man aged 25 to 40 in good health.

The chain is built from TRBV28 and TRBJ2-7; D might be TRBD1 (6 bases). V lost 5 bases, J lost 0 bases, and 11 bases lay in between. Looked up from germline, CDR1 is MDHEN and CDR2 is SYDVKM. The CDR3 is made up of 14 amino acids. The CDR3 is CASSGPDSSYEQYF. Written as DNA, the CDR3 is TGTGCCAGCAGTGGTCCGGACAGCTCCTACGAGCAGTACTTC.

The gene calls are TRBV5-1 and TRBJ1-4; D is possibly TRBD1 (6 bases). Trimming shortened V by 3 bases and J by 8 bases, and 14 bases separated the two germline ends. Germline V gene lookup returns CDR1 SGHRS and CDR2 YFSETQ. The CDR3 length is 14 residues. CDR3 DNA: TGCGCCAGCAGCTCGAGGGGGTCTTCGGAAAAACTGTTTTTT. Its translation: CASSSRGSSEKLFF.

This chain connects TRBV6-1 to TRBJ1-1, with TRBD1 matching 7 bases. Germline trimming cut 6 bases from V and 7 bases from J; bases unmatched to any gene: 11. Germline lookup yields CDR1 MNHNS and CDR2 SASEGT. This CDR3 has 14 residues. In DNA, the CDR3 is TGTGCCAGCAGGGCCGGGACAGCCGGGATTGAAGCTTTCTTT. It yields the protein CASRAGTAGIEAFF.